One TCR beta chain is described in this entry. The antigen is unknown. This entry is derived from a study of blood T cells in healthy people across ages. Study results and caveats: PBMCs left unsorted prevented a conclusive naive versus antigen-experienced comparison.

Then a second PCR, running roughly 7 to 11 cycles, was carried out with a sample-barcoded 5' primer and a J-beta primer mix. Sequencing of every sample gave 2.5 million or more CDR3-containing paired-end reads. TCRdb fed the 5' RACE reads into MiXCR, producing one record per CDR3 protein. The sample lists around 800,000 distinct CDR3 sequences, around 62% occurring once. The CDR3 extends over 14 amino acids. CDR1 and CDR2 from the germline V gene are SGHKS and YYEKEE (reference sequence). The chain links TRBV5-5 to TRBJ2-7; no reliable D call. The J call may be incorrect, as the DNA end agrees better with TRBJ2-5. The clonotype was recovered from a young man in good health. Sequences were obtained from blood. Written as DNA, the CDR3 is TGTGCCAGCAGCTTGGTGGTAATCGGAGAGACCCAGTACTTC. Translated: CASSLVVIGETQYF.